The 28 T cell receptor beta chains presented below share a single source sample, sequenced in a study of beta chain features in type 1 diabetes. The whole isolated RNA underwent reverse transcription, so sequencing captured expressed TCRB transcripts. Measured with immunoSEQ multiplex PCR; TCRdb has only the in-frame clones, and not every one. The sample consists of about 150,000 clones, 7.5% to 10% of them appearing once. The sequencing sample was made of central memory CD4+ T cells from blood. The source of these receptors is a woman in her late teens or twenties in good health.

The genes are TRBV29-1 and TRBJ2-5, with D unresolved. The CDR3 has 11 residues. V gave up 2 bases and J gave up 3 bases, with 4 bases separating them. Germline V CDR1 and CDR2: SQVTM, ANQGSEA. The CDR3 bases are TGCAGCGTTGAACAGGAAGAGACCCAGTACTTC. This codes for CSVEQEETQYF.

The chain has TRBV6-5 and TRBJ2-7; 12 nucleotides agree with TRBD1. Germline CDR1 and CDR2: MNHEY and SVGAGI. The junction had 7 bases not matched to a gene; V was cut back by 7 bases and J by 6 bases. The CDR3 is 14 residues long. This CDR3 is CASTWGQGAGEQYF. DNA for the CDR3: TGTGCCAGCACCTGGGGACAGGGGGCTGGCGAGCAGTACTTC.

Regarding this clone: Other nucleotide sequences in the sample specify the same CDR3. The CDR3 coding sequence is TGTGCCTGGAGTCCGACAGGGCTCTATGGCTACACCTTC. Translating gives CAWSPTGLYGYTF. The chain uses TRBV30 and TRBJ1-2; 7 positions match TRBD1. Germline V gene lookup returns CDR1 GTSNPN and CDR2 SVGIG (reference sequence). The CDR3 length is 13 residues. J gave up 4 bases and V 2 bases, and 4 bases lay outside the gene matches.

This clone was seen only a few times. This chain joins TRBV6-6 and TRBJ2-7, with D maybe TRBD2 (6 bases). V lost 1 base, J lost 3 bases, and 13 bases lay in between. CDR3 length: 15 amino acids. Germline V gene lookup returns CDR1 MNHNY and CDR2 SVGAGI (reference sequence). CDR3: CASSYWDSQGYEQYF. In DNA form, the CDR3 reads TGTGCCAGCAGTTACTGGGACTCCCAAGGCTACGAGCAGTACTTC.

The genes are TRBV21-1 and TRBJ1-4; TRBD1 is the table's D call, not checked against the DNA. TRBV21-1 constitutes a pseudogene. CDR3 length equals 16 residues. CDR3 coding DNA: TGTGCCAGCAGCCAACCCGCCCGGGACAGGGGGGAAAAACTGTTTTTT. Protein sequence: CASSQPARDRGEKLFF.

In its sample, this clone was seen a few times. This chain joins TRBV5-6 and TRBJ1-4, with 7 bases fitting TRBD1. J lost 0 bases, V lost 4 bases, and 3 bases had no gene match. Per the germline V gene, CDR1 is SGHDT and CDR2 is YYEEEE. CDR3 length equals 15 residues. The CDR3 sequence is CASSRDSATNEKLFF. The CDR3 nucleotides read TGTGCCAGCAGCCGGGACAGTGCAACTAATGAAAAACTGTTTTTT.

This clone was counted a single time. V is TRBV27 and J is TRBJ2-6; D gene uncertain. The V gene's germline CDR1 is MNHEY and CDR2 SMNVEV (reference sequence). The CDR3 covers 13 residues. The V and J ends lost 10 bases and 0 bases respectively, with 7 bases between them. CDR3 DNA: TGTGCCACCAGGTACTCTGGGGCCAACGTCCTGACTTTC. The encoded protein is CATRYSGANVLTF.

This chain joins TRBV19 and TRBJ1-2; 9 bases are shared with TRBD1. The CDR3 length is 16 residues. In germline, CDR1 is LNHDA, CDR2 SQIVND (reference sequence). Unmatched junction bases numbered 9, after V lost 5 bases and J lost 2 bases. The CDR3 is CASSPNGQGSNYGYTF. CDR3 bases: TGTGCCAGTAGTCCAAACGGACAGGGGAGCAACTATGGCTACACCTTC.

The chain combines TRBV2 with TRBJ1-1, with a tentative D call TRBD1 (5 bases). This CDR3 is built from 13 residues. The V and J ends lost 4 bases and 8 bases respectively, with 14 bases between them. Germline V gene sequence: CDR1 SNHLY, CDR2 FYNNEI. The CDR3 DNA reads TGTGCCAGCAGTGTCGTAGGACGGACAGAAGCTTTCTTT. It is translated as CASSVVGRTEAFF. The full variable domain, rest sourced from reference TRBV2 and TRBJ1-1, is EPEVTQTPSHQVTQMGQEVILRCVPISNHLYFYWYRQILGQKVEFLVSFYNNEISEKSEIFDDQFSVERPDGSNFTLKIRSTKLEDSAMYFCASSVVGRTEAFFGQGTRLTVV.

In its sample, this clone was seen a few times. The J gene is TRBJ2-5, the V gene TRBV5-1; perhaps TRBD2 as D (5 bases). CDR1 and CDR2 from the germline V gene are SGHRS and YFSETQ. The CDR3 covers 13 residues. The V end was cut by 2 bases, the J end by 4 bases, with 9 bases between. For the CDR3, the DNA is TGCGCCAGCAGCTTTCTCGAGGGAGAGACCCAGTACTTC. The encoded protein is CASSFLEGETQYF.

The sample holds a few counts of this clone. The chain recombines TRBV7-9 with TRBJ2-7; TRBD2 aligns across 8 bases. The germline CDR1 and CDR2 sequences are SEHNR and FQNEAQ (reference sequence). Trimming removed 2 bases from V and 4 bases from J; junction bases left unmatched: 7. The CDR3 runs to 15 residues. The DNA for the CDR3 is TGTGCCAGCAGCTTATTGTCGGGAGGGCCTTACGAGCAGTACTTC. Protein: CASSLLSGGPYEQYF.

The genes are TRBV4-2 and TRBJ2-1; 9 bases fit TRBD2. This CDR3 spans 18 amino acids. Trimming cost V 4 bases and J 4 bases; bases outside gene matches: 14. The germline V gene has CDR1 LGHNA and CDR2 YNFKEQ. The CDR3, as DNA: TGTGCCAGCAGCCTCACGGCGCGAACTAGCGGGTCTTACAATGAGCAGTTCTTC. Translated: CASSLTARTSGSYNEQFF.

Only a few counts were recorded for this clone. This chain connects TRBV7-2 to TRBJ2-3, with 7 bases fitting TRBD2. Losses at the gene ends were 4 bases for V and 2 bases for J; bases not matched to a gene: 6. CDR1 and CDR2 from the germline V gene are SGHTA and FQGNSA. The CDR3 sequence is 15 residues long. The CDR3 coding sequence is TGTGCCAGCAGCTCCGGGGGGTCATACACAGATACGCAGTATTTT. This translates into CASSSGGSYTDTQYF. Together with reference TRBV7-2 and TRBJ2-3, the CDR3 gives the full variable domain: GAGVSQSPSNKVTEKGKDVELRCDPISGHTALYWYRQSLGQGLEFLIYFQGNSAPDKSGLPSDRFSAERTGGSVSTLTIQRTQQEDSAVYLCASSSGGSYTDTQYFGPGTRLTVL.

Remarks on this clone: The same CDR3 arises from other DNA sequences in this sample as well. The chain couples TRBV11-2 to TRBJ2-5; D remains unclear. CDR1 is SGHAT and CDR2 is FQNNGV in the germline V gene. This CDR3 comprises 12 residues. The V end lost 1 base, the J end lost 4 bases, and 4 bases lay between the germline ends. CDR3 residues: CASSLVLETQYF. The CDR3 DNA reads TGTGCCAGCAGCTTAGTATTAGAGACCCAGTACTTC.

This clone was recorded at least ten times. V usage is TRBV28 and J usage is TRBJ2-7; 7 nucleotides line up with TRBD2. The trim removed 7 bases at V and 1 base at J, leaving 7 bases unmatched. The CDR3 runs 14 residues. Germline values: CDR1 MDHEN, CDR2 SYDVKM. The CDR3 region has the DNA TGTGCCAGCACCCCGGGGGGTCAGTCCTACGAGCAGTACTTC. This translates into CASTPGGQSYEQYF.

The genes are TRBV9 and TRBJ1-3; tentative D call: TRBD1 (5 bases). The ends were cut back, 5 bases at V and 8 bases at J, with 17 bases in the middle. The CDR3 is 14 amino acids. CDR1 SGDLS and CDR2 YYNGEE come from the germline V gene. CDR3 amino acids: CASRASVGPDTIYF. The CDR3 coding sequence is TGTGCCAGCAGGGCAAGCGTGGGGCCGGACACCATATATTTT.

This clone came up a few times. The rearrangement joins TRBV4-1 to TRBJ1-4; possibly TRBD1 for D (6 bases). Trimming left V 4 bases short and J 4 bases short, with 16 bases between. The CDR3 covers 16 residues. Germline CDR1 is MGHRA and CDR2 is YSYEKL. CDR3 sequence reads: CASSRSWTAVNEKLFF. The CDR3 bases are TGCGCCAGCAGCCGCTCCTGGACAGCCGTTAATGAAAAACTGTTTTTT.

In its sample, this clone was seen a few times. This chain uses TRBV30 with TRBJ1-1; D ambiguous. CDR3 length equals 11 residues. CDR1 is GTSNPN, CDR2 SVGIG, per germline (reference sequence). Trimming took off 2 bases at V and 7 bases at J, with 8 bases between the two ends. The CDR3 loop reads CAWSFELEAFF. The CDR3 bases are TGTGCCTGGAGTTTCGAGCTTGAAGCTTTCTTT.

This clone was counted at least ten times. This rearrangement joins TRBV15 to TRBJ1-5; TRBD1 aligns across 9 bases. This CDR3 spans 17 amino acids. Per germline, CDR1 LNHNV and CDR2 YYDKDF (reference sequence). The V and J ends lost 4 bases and 2 bases, in that order; junction bases with no gene match: 9. The CDR3 here is CATSNNRGRVGNQPQHF. In DNA form, the CDR3 reads TGTGCCACCAGCAATAACAGGGGGCGTGTTGGCAATCAGCCCCAGCATTTT.

This clone was found a few times. The chain has TRBV5-4 and TRBJ2-1; 10 bases are a match to TRBD2. There are 14 residues in the CDR3. The V segment lost 1 base and the J segment 7 bases; nucleotides outside the gene matches: 2. Per germline, CDR1 SGHNT and CDR2 YYREEE (reference sequence). The CDR3 sequence is CASSLRAGGNEQFF. The CDR3 nucleotides read TGTGCCAGCAGCTTGAGAGCGGGAGGGAATGAGCAGTTCTTC.

This clone was counted only a few times. The CDR3 region is CASSDHKRTQYF. CDR3 coding DNA: TGTGCCAGCAGTGATCACAAAAGAACCCAGTACTTC. The V call is TRBV2, the J call TRBJ2-5, with no clear D. Trimming cost V 3 bases and J 8 bases, with 10 bases left between them. This CDR3 is built from 12 residues. Germline lookup yields CDR1 SNHLY and CDR2 FYNNEI.

This clone came up a few times. This rearrangement joins TRBV6-5 to TRBJ2-7; 13 bases map to TRBD2. This CDR3 contains 15 residues. With 7 bases clipped from V and 3 bases from J, the junction kept 6 bases outside the gene matches. Per germline, CDR1 MNHEY and CDR2 SVGAGI. CDR3 sequence: CASKRRTSGGYEQYF. The CDR3 bases are TGTGCCAGCAAAAGGAGGACTAGCGGGGGCTACGAGCAGTACTTC.

The chain has TRBV10-3 and TRBJ1-6, with 11 bases identical to TRBD1. Germline CDR1 is ENHRY and CDR2 is SYGVKD. Trimming removed 2 bases from V and 7 bases from J; junction bases left unmatched: 4. CDR3 length equals 16 residues. The CDR3: CAISEGTGGANSPLHF. The DNA of the CDR3 is TGTGCCATCAGTGAGGGGACAGGGGGGGCAAATTCACCCCTCCACTTT.

As for this clone: A read error may account for a junction end that differs from germline. The chain links TRBV30 to TRBJ2-3; perhaps TRBD2 as D (6 bases). This CDR3 has 13 amino acids. Germline values: CDR1 GTSNPN, CDR2 SVGIG (reference sequence). The chain's CDR3 is CGWSQRVADTQYF. The DNA for the CDR3 is TGTGGCTGGAGCCAGCGGGTTGCGGATACGCAGTATTTT.

V usage is TRBV6-5 and J usage is TRBJ2-7; 7 positions agree with TRBD1. There are 12 residues in the CDR3. Per germline, CDR1 MNHEY and CDR2 SVGAGI. The ends lost 6 bases at V and 6 bases at J; junction bases unmatched: 5. For the CDR3, the DNA is TGTGCCAGCAGCAGGGGGTTCGGCGAGCAGTACTTC. This sequence encodes CASSRGFGEQYF.

This clone was observed a few times. V is TRBV18 and J is TRBJ1-1; D is undetermined. The germline gives CDR1 KGHSH, CDR2 LQKENI. The V and J ends lost 0 bases and 1 base respectively, with 6 bases between them. The CDR3 has 14 amino acids. The CDR3 DNA reads as TGTGCCAGCTCACCACCGGGAGCGAACACTGAAGCTTTCTTT. Encoded protein: CASSPPGANTEAFF.

In its sample, this clone was seen a few times. The rearrangement uses TRBV30 and TRBJ1-2, with D hard to call. This CDR3 is 11 amino acids long. Per the germline V gene, CDR1 is GTSNPN and CDR2 is SVGIG (reference sequence). V lost 2 bases, J lost 3 bases, and 4 bases lay in between. The CDR3 sequence is CAWSSYYGYTF. For the CDR3, the DNA is TGTGCCTGGAGTTCCTACTATGGCTACACCTTC.

The genes are TRBV19 and TRBJ2-2; 7 bases line up with TRBD2. Germline values: CDR1 LNHDA, CDR2 SQIVND (reference sequence). The CDR3 runs to 15 residues. V was pared by 1 base and J by 6 bases, with 5 bases of the junction left unmatched. The DNA of the CDR3 is TGTGCCAGTAGTATAGGGAGAGCGGGATCCGGGGAGCTGTTTTTT. Amino acids: CASSIGRAGSGELFF.